This T cell receptor (beta chain) appears in the sequencing data of a study of blood T cell repertoires in COVID-19. Background on the study: The cDNA or gDNA used as material had been derived from T cells, B-cell-depleted T cells, or PBMCs.

Germline V gene data show CDR1 as SGHDN and CDR2 as FVKESK. The CDR3 sequence is 15 residues long. Between the trimmed V and J ends, which lost 4 bases and 4 bases, there was a span of 16 bases. The protocol was immunoSEQ multiplex PCR, while the TCRdb copy is restricted to in-frame clones and leaves out a portion. The sample consists of around 190,000 clones, roughly 88% of them appearing once. The chain uses TRBV14 and TRBJ2-5, with D tentatively TRBD2 (5 bases). Sequencing used peripheral blood. The receptor comes from a human donor in a cohort sampled during active COVID-19. As DNA, the CDR3 is TGTGCCAGCAGCCCGGCGGGTTTGCCCAGAGAGACCCAGTACTTC. The encoded protein is CASSPAGLPRETQYF. Using reference TRBV14 and TRBJ2-5 for the parts outside the CDR3, the full variable domain is EAGVTQFPSHSVIEKGQTVTLRCDPISGHDNLYWYRRVMGKEIKFLLHFVKESKQDESGMPNNRFLAERTGGTYSTLKVQPAELEDSGVYFCASSPAGLPRETQYFGPGTRLLVL.